This T cell receptor (beta chain) came from a study of blood T cell repertoires in COVID-19. CDR3 length: 15 amino acids. From germline, CDR1 is LNHDA and CDR2 SQIVND (reference sequence). V was clipped by 2 bases and J by 4 bases; unmatched bases: 8. The table came from immunoSEQ multiplex PCR; TCRdb's copy has only in-frame clones and leaves some out. The profile shows 490,000 or so clones, less than 90% of them singletons. This receptor was taken from a woman aged 60-70 years who had recovered from COVID-19. The chain employs TRBV19 and TRBJ2-7; 7 bases line up with TRBD1. The material sequenced was PBMCs or T cells enriched from blood (not recorded which). In DNA, the CDR3 is TGTGCCAGTAGTATAACGGCGACAGGGATTTACGAGCAGTACTTC. As protein: CASSITATGIYEQYF.